The present TCR beta chain was sequenced within a study of blood T cell repertoires in COVID-19. On the study more broadly: Samples representing acute and convalescent COVID-19 were sourced from the United States, Italy and Spain. In each case, the material was cDNA or gDNA derived from T cells, B-cell-depleted T cells, or PBMCs.

Authors' processing steps: The assay estimated nucleated cells by amplifying reference gene primers. Generated by immunoSEQ multiplex PCR, the TCRdb table keeps only in-frame clones and is missing some. That table gives V, J and clone size, and the DNA gave D and trimming. The sample comprises approximately 250,000 clones, 84% of which are singletons, and approximately 9% rests with the top ten. This clone is a singleton in its sample. Sequences were obtained from peripheral blood. This clonotype was obtained from a human donor in a cohort sampled during active COVID-19.

CDR3 DNA: TGTGCCAGCAGCTTAGTAGCCGGCTCTTGGGAGCAGTTCTTC. It codes for CASSLVAGSWEQFF. The chain is built from TRBV7-2 and TRBJ2-1; D gene uncertain. Germline loops: CDR1 SGHTA, CDR2 FQGNSA. This CDR3 is built from 14 residues. V was shortened by 1 base and J by 10 bases, with 14 bases between the two germline ends.